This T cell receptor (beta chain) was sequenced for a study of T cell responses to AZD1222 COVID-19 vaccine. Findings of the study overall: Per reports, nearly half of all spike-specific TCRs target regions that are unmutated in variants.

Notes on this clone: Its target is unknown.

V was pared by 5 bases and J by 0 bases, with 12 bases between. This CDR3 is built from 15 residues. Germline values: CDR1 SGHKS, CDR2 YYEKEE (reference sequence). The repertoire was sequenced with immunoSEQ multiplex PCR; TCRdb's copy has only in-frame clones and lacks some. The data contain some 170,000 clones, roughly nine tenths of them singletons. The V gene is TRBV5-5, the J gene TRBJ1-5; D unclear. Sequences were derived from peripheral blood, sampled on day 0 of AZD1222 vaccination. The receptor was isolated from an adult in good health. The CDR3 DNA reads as TGTGCCAGCAGTCGAGATCCCAATAGCAATCAGCCCCAGCATTTT. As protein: CASSRDPNSNQPQHF.